A single sample gave rise to the 9 T cell receptor beta chains below, sequenced in a study of T cell responses to AZD1222 COVID-19 vaccine. TCRdb's copy holds only in-frame clones and misses some; the assay was immunoSEQ multiplex PCR. The sample records about 130,000 clones, 90% to 95% being singletons. Sequenced here: peripheral blood, sampled on day 0 of AZD1222 vaccination. The source is an adult in good health.

The rearrangement uses TRBV27 and TRBJ1-6; D call uncertain. Germline CDR1 MNHEY, CDR2 SMNVEV (reference sequence). Deletions cut 0 bases from V and 0 bases from J, with 6 bases between. The CDR3 runs 16 residues. CDR3 in DNA: TGTGCCAGCAGTTTATCGTATTTCTCCTATAATTCACCCCTCCACTTT. Its protein is CASSLSYFSYNSPLHF.

The chain recombines TRBV5-8 with TRBJ1-1; D is perhaps TRBD1 (5 bases). Trimming cost V 6 bases and J 4 bases, with 7 bases left between them. The CDR3 is 11 residues long. CDR1 is SGHTS, CDR2 YDEGEE, per germline. CDR3 protein: CASKGFTEAFF. CDR3 nucleotide sequence: TGTGCCAGCAAGGGGTTCACTGAAGCTTTCTTT.

The V gene is TRBV27, the J gene TRBJ1-1, with 7 positions matching TRBD1. J gave up 5 bases and V 5 bases, and 8 bases lay outside the gene matches. CDR1 and CDR2 (germline): MNHEY, SMNVEV (reference sequence). This CDR3 region has 14 residues. The CDR3: CASSLRPTGTEAFF. In DNA, the CDR3 is TGTGCCAGCAGTCTACGGCCGACAGGGACTGAAGCTTTCTTT.

The J gene is TRBJ1-1, the V gene TRBV19, with 11 bases lining up with TRBD1. V trimming: 6 bases; J trimming: 6 bases; junction bases outside the gene matches: 6. The germline V gene encodes CDR1 LNHDA and CDR2 SQIVND (reference sequence). CDR3 length: 14 residues. DNA of the CDR3: TGTGCCAGTAGCGGGGACAGGGGGGGAGCTGAAGCTTTCTTT. It translates to CASSGDRGGAEAFF.

The chain uses TRBV30 and TRBJ1-2; no clear D. The germline CDR1 and CDR2 sequences are GTSNPN and SVGIG (reference sequence). The V and J ends lost 6 bases and 0 bases respectively, with 2 bases between them. The CDR3 has 10 amino acids. The CDR3 protein is CACSNYGYTF. The DNA of the CDR3 is TGTGCCTGTTCTAACTATGGCTACACCTTC.

The count of this clone is one. The J gene is TRBJ2-7, the V gene TRBV7-2; 10 positions match TRBD1. CDR1 and CDR2 (germline): SGHTA, FQGNSA. The length of the CDR3 is 16 residues. V dropped 5 bases and J dropped 2; count of bases not matched to a gene: 9. Here the CDR3 DNA reads TGTGCCAGCAGCCAAGAGACCGGGACAGGGGCCTACGAGCAGTACTTC. Translating it yields CASSQETGTGAYEQYF.

V usage is TRBV28 and J usage is TRBJ2-7, with TRBD1 identical over 7 bases. The germline V gene has CDR1 MDHEN and CDR2 SYDVKM. The CDR3 sequence is 14 residues long. With V trimmed by 6 bases and J by 1 base, 6 bases remained unmatched. The CDR3 coding sequence is TGTGCCAGCAGGTCAGGGGGTGAATCCTACGAGCAGTACTTC. It specifies CASRSGGESYEQYF.

The V and J genes are TRBV29-1 and TRBJ1-1; 7 bases match TRBD1. CDR3 length equals 15 residues. Germline V gives CDR1 SQVTM, CDR2 ANQGSEA. Trimming at V came to 7 bases and at J to 2 bases, leaving 13 bases not matched to a gene. DNA for the CDR3: TGCAGCGCTGCGTCAGTACAGGGGTCTAACACTGAAGCTTTCTTT. It codes for CSAASVQGSNTEAFF.

This chain uses TRBV6-2 or TRBV6-3 with TRBJ1-1, with a tentative D call TRBD1 (6 bases). With 6 bases removed from V and 6 bases from J, the gap between germline ends came to 20 bases. CDR1 is MNHEY and CDR2 is SVGEGT in the germline V gene. This CDR3 has 15 residues. The CDR3, as DNA: TGTGCCAGCAGCGCACCATCGGCAGGGGATTCTGAAGCTTTCTTT. It encodes CASSAPSAGDSEAFF.